The 21 T cell receptor beta chains given below trace back to one sample, sequenced in a study of blood T cell repertoires in COVID-19 (dated by TCRdb to 2020 to 2022). To prepare the library, the immunoSEQ multiplex PCR assay was applied. TCRdb's version of the immuneACCESS table is confined to in-frame rearrangements and falls short of the full clone set. An unresolved V gene accounts for under half of the shortfall where checked; the remainder is of unknown origin. The sample data list 95,000 to 150,000 clones, and 87% of these were observed just once. The ten largest make up 25% to 30% of the sample. The sample was peripheral blood. The receptors were gathered from a woman in her 70s with acute or convalescent COVID-19.

This clone has only a few counts. V and J are TRBV28 and TRBJ1-5; TRBD1 matches at 9 bases. The germline gives CDR1 MDHEN, CDR2 SYDVKM. V was clipped by 9 bases and J by 6 bases; unmatched bases: 15. This CDR3 has 16 residues. CDR3: CASLLGTGWQGQPQHF. The CDR3 DNA follows: TGTGCCAGTCTACTCGGGACAGGGTGGCAGGGTCAGCCCCAGCATTTT.

The genes are TRBV28 and TRBJ1-5; 7 bases match TRBD1. This CDR3 is built from 14 residues. The germline gives CDR1 MDHEN, CDR2 SYDVKM. The V gene end was trimmed by 4 bases and the J gene end by 9 bases; junction bases not matched to a gene: 9. In DNA form, the CDR3 reads TGTGCCAGCAGTTGGACAGGACCTTCGGGGCCCCAGCATTTT. Its protein is CASSWTGPSGPQHF.

This CDR3 is CASSLVREAGTDTQYF. The CDR3, as DNA: TGCGCCAGCAGCTTGGTTCGGGAGGCGGGCACAGATACGCAGTATTTT. The chain joins TRBV5-1 to TRBJ2-3; 7 bases fit TRBD2. CDR3 size: 16 residues. Germline-derived CDR1 and CDR2 are SGHRS and YFSETQ. J was trimmed by 1 base and V by 0 bases; bases with no gene match: 5.

The V gene is TRBV24-1, the J gene TRBJ1-2; 9 bases are shared with TRBD1. The germline V gene encodes CDR1 KGHDR and CDR2 SFDVKD. The CDR3 sequence is 17 residues long. V gave up 4 bases and J gave up 5 bases; unmatched junction bases: 13. In nucleotides, the CDR3 is TGTGCCACCAGTGACAGAGACAGGGGGGCGCGTGGGTATGGCTACACCTTC. This sequence encodes CATSDRDRGARGYGYTF.

For the CDR3, the DNA is TGTGCCAGCAGTACAAATTCTGGGACCCAGTACTTC. This gives the protein CASSTNSGTQYF. The V call is TRBV28, the J call TRBJ2-5; no clear D gene. The CDR3 length is 12 residues. Germline loops: CDR1 MDHEN, CDR2 SYDVKM. V dropped 5 bases and J dropped 7 bases, with 11 bases sitting between them. Full variable domain (rest looked up from reference TRBV28 and TRBJ2-5): DVKVTQSSRYLVKRTGEKVFLECVQDMDHENMFWYRQDPGLGLRLIYFSYDVKMKEKGDIPEGYSVSREKKERFSLILESASTNQTSMYLCASSTNSGTQYFGPGTRLLVL.

The CDR3: CASSRTGDEQYF. In DNA, the CDR3 is TGTGCCAGCAGTAGGACAGGGGACGAGCAGTACTTC. The chain has TRBV6-6 and TRBJ2-7; 9 bases align to TRBD1. From germline, CDR1 is MNHNY and CDR2 SVGAGI (reference sequence). This CDR3 is built from 12 residues. Germline trimming cut 5 bases from V and 5 bases from J; bases unmatched to any gene: 1.

This rearrangement joins TRBV12-3 or TRBV12-4 to TRBJ1-2; weak D call: TRBD1 (6 bases). This CDR3 contains 12 residues. Trimming cost V 1 base and J 7 bases, with 7 bases left between them. For the CDR3, the DNA is TGTGCCAGCAGTTTAGACAGGGTTGGCTACACCTTC. It encodes CASSLDRVGYTF.

This clone was detected once. J is TRBJ1-2 and V is TRBV2; D is unresolved. Germline loops: CDR1 SNHLY, CDR2 FYNNEI. V shed 3 bases and J shed 5 bases, with 16 bases lying between them. The length of the CDR3 is 15 residues. DNA of the CDR3: TGTGCCAGCAGTGATGCCAGGCAATCTTTTTATGGCTACACCTTC. Its translation: CASSDARQSFYGYTF.

This chain joins TRBV30 and TRBJ1-5; tentatively, D is TRBD1 (6 bases). This CDR3 comprises 12 residues. Germline CDR1 is GTSNPN and CDR2 is SVGIG (reference sequence). The CDR3 DNA is TGTGCTGGGGGCGGTAGCAATCAGCCCCAGCATTTT. It is translated as CAGGGSNQPQHF.

J is TRBJ1-2 and V is TRBV4-2; D unresolved. The CDR3 has 16 residues. V lost 4 bases to trimming and J lost 4 bases, with 19 bases between them. CDR1 is LGHNA and CDR2 is YNFKEQ in the germline V gene. The DNA for the CDR3 is TGTGCCAGCAGCCCGATAGCGGGTTTTTCGGCCTATGGCTACACCTTC. Amino acids: CASSPIAGFSAYGYTF.

The V gene is TRBV19, the J gene TRBJ1-5, with TRBD1 matching 7 bases. Germline values: CDR1 LNHDA, CDR2 SQIVND (reference sequence). The CDR3 spans 13 residues. V lost 6 bases to trimming and J lost 6 bases; unmatched junction nucleotides: 5. The CDR3 is CASRGQWGQPQHF. CDR3 DNA sequence: TGTGCCAGTAGGGGACAGTGGGGTCAGCCCCAGCATTTT. The variable domain in full, with the rest retrieved from reference TRBV19 and TRBJ1-5, is DGGITQSPKYLFRKEGQNVTLSCEQNLNHDAMYWYRQDPGQGLRLIYYSQIVNDFQKGDIAEGYSVSREKKESFPLTVTSAQKNPTAFYLCASRGQWGQPQHFGDGTRLSIL.

This clone occurred once. The CDR3 reads CASSQWEDRKLFF. The CDR3 DNA reads TGTGCCAGCAGCCAATGGGAGGACAGGAAGCTGTTTTTT. This rearrangement joins TRBV3-1 (or the pseudogene TRBV3-2) to TRBJ1-4; 7 nucleotides align to TRBD1. Trimming cost V 2 bases and J 14 bases; bases outside gene matches: 8. From germline, CDR1 is LGHDT and CDR2 YNNKEL (reference sequence). The CDR3 length is 13 residues.

The rearrangement joins TRBV5-1 to TRBJ2-3; 11 bases agree with TRBD2. CDR3 size: 18 residues. Germline CDR1 is SGHRS and CDR2 is YFSETQ. J gave up 0 bases and V 0 bases, and 6 bases lay outside the gene matches. The CDR3 is CASSLALAGGQSTDTQYF. The DNA for the CDR3 is TGCGCCAGCAGCTTGGCTCTAGCGGGGGGCCAGAGCACAGATACGCAGTATTTT. The full variable domain, rest sourced from reference TRBV5-1 and TRBJ2-3, is KAGVTQTPRYLIKTRGQQVTLSCSPISGHRSVSWYQQTPGQGLQFLFEYFSETQRNKGNFPGRFSGRQFSNSRSEMNVSTLELGDSALYLCASSLALAGGQSTDTQYFGPGTRLTVL.

The J gene is TRBJ2-5, the V gene TRBV2; D call uncertain. Germline V gives CDR1 SNHLY, CDR2 FYNNEI. This CDR3 contains 12 residues. V was cut by 6 bases and J by 3 bases, with 8 bases left in between. CDR3 DNA sequence: TGTGCCAGCAGGGAGACGGAAGAGACCCAGTACTTC. Translating gives CASRETEETQYF.

The V and J genes are TRBV28 and TRBJ2-2; maybe TRBD2 (5 bases). The CDR3 runs 15 residues. Germline lookup yields CDR1 MDHEN and CDR2 SYDVKM. V lost 8 bases to trimming and J lost 4 bases, with 17 bases between them. The CDR3 here is CASLRGPDGTGELFF. The CDR3 nucleotides read TGTGCCAGCTTACGGGGTCCAGATGGCACCGGGGAGCTGTTTTTT.

This sequence joins TRBV3-1 (or the pseudogene TRBV3-2) and TRBJ1-1; the D is unclear. Germline V CDR1 and CDR2: LGHDT, YNNKEL (reference sequence). This CDR3 is built from 14 residues. The V end was cut by 5 bases, the J end by 1 base, with 11 bases between. The CDR3 DNA reads TGTGCCAGCAGCTCTTTGGGAGGGAACACTGAAGCTTTCTTT. Translation: CASSSLGGNTEAFF.

As concerns this clone: Different DNA sequences within this sample yield the same CDR3. The V and J genes are TRBV7-9 and TRBJ1-6; 9 bases align to TRBD1. V lost 3 bases, J lost 7 bases, and 4 bases stayed unmatched. Germline CDR1 SEHNR, CDR2 FQNEAQ (reference sequence). This CDR3 is built from 15 residues. The CDR3 region has the DNA TGTGCCAGCAGCTTGGGGGACAGGGCCAATTCACCCCTCCACTTT. Translation: CASSLGDRANSPLHF.

This chain links TRBV10-2 with TRBJ1-2, with TRBD1 identical over 11 bases. The germline CDR1 and CDR2 sequences are WSHSY and SAAADI. This CDR3 is 16 amino acids long. Unmatched junction bases numbered 5, after V lost 5 bases and J lost 0 bases. The CDR3 region has the DNA TGCGCCAGCAGTATCGGACAGGGGGCACCTAACTATGGCTACACCTTC. The encoded protein is CASSIGQGAPNYGYTF.

The CDR3 DNA follows: TGCGCCAGCAGCTTGATGGGACTAGCGGGGCAAGAGACCCAGTACTTC. It codes for CASSLMGLAGQETQYF. This chain connects TRBV5-1 to TRBJ2-5; 13 positions agree with TRBD2. The CDR3 sequence is 16 residues long. CDR1 and CDR2 (germline): SGHRS, YFSETQ. With V trimmed by 1 base and J by 2 bases, 2 bases remained unmatched.

The chain uses TRBV5-4 and TRBJ1-2; TRBD1 aligns across 9 bases. V was clipped by 3 bases and J by 2 bases; unmatched bases: 5. The CDR3 length is 15 residues. From germline, CDR1 is SGHNT and CDR2 YYREEE (reference sequence). CDR3 residues: CASSSPGQGNYGYTF. CDR3 sequence (DNA): TGTGCCAGCAGCTCCCCTGGACAGGGGAACTATGGCTACACCTTC.

CDR3 sequence: CASSSPTGGAGKLFF. The CDR3 DNA is TGTGCCAGCAGTTCCCCGACAGGGGGCGCGGGGAAACTGTTTTTT. The rearrangement links TRBV6-5 to TRBJ1-4; 10 bases fit TRBD1. V lost 4 bases, J lost 11 bases, and 10 bases stayed unmatched. Germline loops: CDR1 MNHEY, CDR2 SVGAGI. There are 15 residues in the CDR3.